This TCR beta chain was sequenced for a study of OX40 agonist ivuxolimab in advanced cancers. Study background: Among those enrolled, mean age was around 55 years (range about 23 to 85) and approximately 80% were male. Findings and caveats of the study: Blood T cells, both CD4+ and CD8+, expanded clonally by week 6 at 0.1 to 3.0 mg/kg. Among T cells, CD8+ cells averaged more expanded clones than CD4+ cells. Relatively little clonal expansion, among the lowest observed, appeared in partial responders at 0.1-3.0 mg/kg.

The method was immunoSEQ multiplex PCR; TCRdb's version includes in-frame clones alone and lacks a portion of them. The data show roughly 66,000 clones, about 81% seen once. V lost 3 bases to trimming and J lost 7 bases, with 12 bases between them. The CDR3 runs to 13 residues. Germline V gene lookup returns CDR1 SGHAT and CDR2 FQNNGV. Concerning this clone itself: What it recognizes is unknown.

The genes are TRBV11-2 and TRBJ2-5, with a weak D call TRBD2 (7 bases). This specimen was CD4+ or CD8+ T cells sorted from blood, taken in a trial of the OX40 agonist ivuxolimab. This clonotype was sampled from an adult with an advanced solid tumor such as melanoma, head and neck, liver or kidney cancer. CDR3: CASSLGGQVTQYF. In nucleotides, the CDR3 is TGTGCCAGCAGCTTGGGGGGGCAGGTGACCCAGTACTTC.